This T cell receptor beta chain was documented in a study of cytomegalovirus exposure and HLA in healthy donors. For this clone: Its antigen remains unknown.

The CDR3 totals 16 residues. Per the germline V gene, CDR1 is MNHNS and CDR2 is SASEGT. Trimming stripped 2 bases from V and 1 base from J, with 14 bases between. Both 60 Vbeta primers and 13 Jbeta primers went into the PCR. TCRdb keeps only in-frame clones here, not all; method: immunoSEQ multiplex PCR. This sample has roughly 100,000 clones, with less than 80% found just once. Findings of the study overall: In a later analysis, HLA-associated TCR beta chains were more clonally expanded than equally common others. An apparent linkage of common viral pathogens to several of the most significant clusters emerged in a later analysis.

Sample: PBMCs. The chain has TRBV6-1 and TRBJ2-5; maybe TRBD1 (6 bases). The clonotype originates from a man aged 25-40 years in good health and CMV-seronegative. The CDR3 spells CASSEQQGHSQETQYF. The DNA of the CDR3 is TGTGCCAGCAGTGAACAGCAGGGACACAGCCAAGAGACCCAGTACTTC.